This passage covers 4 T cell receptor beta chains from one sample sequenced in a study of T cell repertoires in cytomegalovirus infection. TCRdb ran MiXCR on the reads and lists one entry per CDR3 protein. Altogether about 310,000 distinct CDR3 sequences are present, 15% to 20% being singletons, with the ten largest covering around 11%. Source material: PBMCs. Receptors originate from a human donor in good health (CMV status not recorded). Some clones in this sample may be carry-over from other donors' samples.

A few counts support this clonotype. CDR3 protein: CASSDIEDTEAFF. The DNA of the CDR3 is TGTGCCAGCAGTGACATTGAGGACACTGAAGCTTTCTTT. The chain has TRBV2 and TRBJ1-1; D not resolved. Germline values: CDR1 SNHLY, CDR2 FYNNEI. The CDR3 covers 13 residues. V lost 3 bases to trimming and J lost 3 bases, with 8 bases between them.

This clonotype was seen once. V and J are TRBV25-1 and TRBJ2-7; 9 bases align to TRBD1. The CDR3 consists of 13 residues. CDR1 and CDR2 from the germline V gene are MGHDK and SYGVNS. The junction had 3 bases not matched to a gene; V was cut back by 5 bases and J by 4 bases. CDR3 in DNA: TGTGCCAGCAGTTCGGACAGGGGTTACGAGCAGTACTTC. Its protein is CASSSDRGYEQYF.

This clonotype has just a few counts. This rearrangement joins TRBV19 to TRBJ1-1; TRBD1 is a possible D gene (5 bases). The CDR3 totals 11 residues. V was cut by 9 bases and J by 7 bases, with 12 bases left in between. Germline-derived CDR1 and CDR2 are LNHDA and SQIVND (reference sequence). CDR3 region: CASLGGYEAFF. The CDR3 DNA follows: TGTGCCAGCCTGGGGGGGTATGAAGCTTTCTTT.

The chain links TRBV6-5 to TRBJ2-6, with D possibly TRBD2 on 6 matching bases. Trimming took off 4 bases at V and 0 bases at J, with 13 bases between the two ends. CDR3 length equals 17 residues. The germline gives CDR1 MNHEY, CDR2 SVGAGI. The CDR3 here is CASSSTAGSSGANVLTF. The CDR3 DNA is TGTGCCAGCAGTTCTACGGCGGGAAGCTCTGGGGCCAACGTCCTGACTTTC.